This passage covers 8 T cell receptor beta chains from one sample sequenced in a study of response to subunit inactivated influenza vaccine. Via MiXCR, TCRdb re-called the RT-PCR reads, giving one row per CDR3 protein. The sample carries about 650,000 distinct CDR3 sequences, about 14% recorded once. The sequenced sample was PBMCs from blood, obtained 14 to 15 days before vaccination. The receptors originated from a man aged 50-59 years who received an inactivated influenza vaccine.

The genes are TRBV18 and TRBJ1-1; 8 bases fit TRBD1. The germline V gene has CDR1 KGHSH and CDR2 LQKENI. After removal of 6 bases from V and 0 bases from J, the junction contained 3 bases not matched to a gene. This CDR3 spans 14 amino acids. CDR3 amino acids: CASSPGQVNTEAFF. The DNA for the CDR3 is TGTGCCAGCTCCCCGGGACAGGTGAACACTGAAGCTTTCTTT.

This clonotype was picked up a small number of times. The chain employs TRBV3-1 and TRBJ2-7, with D hard to call. CDR1 LGHDT and CDR2 YNNKEL come from the germline V gene (reference sequence). V was trimmed by 0 bases and J by 0 bases, leaving 3 bases between them. The CDR3 has 13 amino acids. CDR3 in DNA: TGTGCCAGCAGCCAAGAGCCCTCCTACGAGCAGTACTTC. Protein product: CASSQEPSYEQYF.

Only a few counts were recorded for this clonotype. This chain links TRBV4-2 with TRBJ2-7; 7 bases align to TRBD2. CDR3 length: 16 residues. The germline V gene encodes CDR1 LGHNA and CDR2 YNFKEQ. V dropped 3 bases and J dropped 7; count of bases not matched to a gene: 15. The CDR3 DNA reads TGTGCCAGCAGCCAGGACCTAGCGGCACCCCACCAGGAGCAGTACTTC. The encoded protein is CASSQDLAAPHQEQYF.

The chain recombines TRBV9 with TRBJ2-5; TRBD2 aligns across 9 bases. Germline V lookup: CDR1 SGDLS, CDR2 YYNGEE. J gave up 4 bases and V 4 bases, and 14 bases lay outside the gene matches. CDR3 length equals 17 residues. CDR3 sequence (DNA): TGTGCCAGCAGCCCCGATGGGGGCGGGAGGGCCCGAGAGACCCAGTACTTC. Encoded protein: CASSPDGGGRARETQYF.

The table lists this clonotype with a few counts. The rearrangement uses TRBV4-1 and TRBJ2-7; 7 bases match TRBD2. The CDR3 sequence is 18 residues long. Trimming took 1 base from V and 0 from J; bases not matched to a gene: 12. The V gene's germline CDR1 is MGHRA and CDR2 YSYEKL. CDR3 in amino acids: CASSQVIGRDYLSYEQYF. Here the CDR3 DNA reads TGCGCCAGCAGCCAAGTCATAGGGAGGGACTACCTCTCCTACGAGCAGTACTTC.

This chain joins TRBV12-3 or TRBV12-4 and TRBJ2-7, with a tentative D call TRBD2 (6 bases). The CDR3 covers 13 residues. V dropped 6 bases and J dropped 7 bases, with 16 bases sitting between them. The CDR3 here is CASRDGAGWEQYF. The CDR3 region has the DNA TGTGCCAGCAGGGACGGCGCGGGATGGGAGCAGTACTTC.

This clonotype was seen a few times. V gene TRBV28 combines with J gene TRBJ2-2; 7 nucleotides agree with TRBD2. The CDR3 contains 15 residues. CDR1 is MDHEN, CDR2 SYDVKM, per germline. The ends lost 7 bases at V and 2 bases at J; junction bases unmatched: 7. In nucleotides, the CDR3 is TGTGCCAGCATATTAGCGGGCGTTAACACCGGGGAGCTGTTTTTT. Encoded protein: CASILAGVNTGELFF.

The chain joins TRBV20-1 to TRBJ2-1, with 8 bases identical to TRBD2. With 8 bases clipped from V and 5 bases from J, the junction kept 8 bases outside the gene matches. This CDR3 comprises 13 residues. Germline V gene data show CDR1 as DFQATT and CDR2 as SNEGSKA (reference sequence). CDR3 sequence reads: CSTRTSFHNEQFF. The CDR3 DNA reads TGCAGTACCAGGACTAGCTTCCACAATGAGCAGTTCTTC.